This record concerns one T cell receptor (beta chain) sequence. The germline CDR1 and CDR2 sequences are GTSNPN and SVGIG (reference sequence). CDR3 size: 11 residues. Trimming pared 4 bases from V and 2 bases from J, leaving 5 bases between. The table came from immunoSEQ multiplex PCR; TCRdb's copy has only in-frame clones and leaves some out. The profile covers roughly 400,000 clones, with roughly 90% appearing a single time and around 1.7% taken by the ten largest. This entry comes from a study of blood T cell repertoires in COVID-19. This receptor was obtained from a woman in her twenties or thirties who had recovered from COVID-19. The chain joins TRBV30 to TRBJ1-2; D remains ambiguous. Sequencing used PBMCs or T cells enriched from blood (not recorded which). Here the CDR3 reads CAWKQNYGYTF. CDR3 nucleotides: TGTGCCTGGAAACAGAACTATGGCTACACCTTC.